A single sample is the source of the 30 T cell receptor beta chains below, sequenced in a study of molecular identifiers for immune sequencing clone quantification. TCRdb re-called the PCR reads through MiXCR, storing one row per CDR3 protein. The sample includes some 94,000 distinct CDR3 sequences, roughly 23% of them seen just once. The source material was naive CD8+ T cells from blood, with Jurkat cell RNA spiked in. As to subset: FACS-sorted CD8+CD4-CCR7+CD45RA+ naive T cells. The receptors were sampled from a human donor in good health. Some libraries in this study had Jurkat cell RNA spiked in.

This clonotype occurred many times. This rearrangement joins TRBV4-1 to TRBJ2-3, with D possibly TRBD2 on 5 matching bases. CDR3 length: 14 amino acids. CDR1 and CDR2 (germline): MGHRA, YSYEKL. Deletions cut 1 base from V and 4 bases from J, with 9 bases between. The CDR3 region has the DNA TGCGCCAGCAGCCAAGTCGGGCGGGCAGATACGCAGTATTTT. Protein: CASSQVGRADTQYF.

This clonotype occurred many times. The chain carries TRBV28 and TRBJ2-3; 11 bases are shared with TRBD2. Germline CDR1 reads MDHEN; CDR2 reads SYDVKM. This CDR3 has 15 amino acids. The V gene end was trimmed by 5 bases and the J gene end by 4 bases; junction bases not matched to a gene: 5. CDR3 amino acids: CASSELAGVADTQYF. CDR3 bases: TGTGCCAGCAGTGAACTAGCGGGAGTCGCAGATACGCAGTATTTT.

The chain has TRBV28 and TRBJ1-5; possible D gene TRBD1, 5 bases. This CDR3 is 16 amino acids long. V lost 3 bases and J 6 bases, leaving 18 bases between the germline ends. The V gene's germline CDR1 is MDHEN and CDR2 SYDVKM. The chain's CDR3 is CASSFNEQDAGQPQHF. The CDR3 nucleotides read TGTGCCAGCAGTTTTAACGAACAGGACGCGGGTCAGCCCCAGCATTTT.

This clonotype is a singleton in its sample. This clone may be a read error of a much larger clone one base away. This sequence joins TRBV7-2 and TRBJ2-3; D may be TRBD2 (5 bases). Germline CDR1 is SGHTA and CDR2 is FQGNSA. The CDR3 totals 15 residues. This chain's CDR3 is CASSLEAASTDAQYF. As DNA, the CDR3 is TGTGCCAGCAGCTTAGAAGCGGCTAGCACAGATGCGCAGTATTTT.

A word on this clonotype: This clone may be a read error of a much larger clone one base away. V and J are TRBV27 and TRBJ2-5, with D possibly being TRBD1 (5 bases). The germline V gene has CDR1 MNHEY and CDR2 SMNVEV (reference sequence). The length of the CDR3 is 15 residues. As DNA, the CDR3 is TGTGCCAGCAGTTTTAACAGGTTCCTACAAGAGACCCAGTGCTTC. Translating gives CASSFNRFLQETQCF.

The rearrangement joins TRBV6-2 or TRBV6-3 to TRBJ2-5; 8 bases fit TRBD2. V was pared by 0 bases and J by 3 bases, with 9 bases of the junction left unmatched. The CDR3 loop spans 17 amino acids. Germline V gives CDR1 MNHEY, CDR2 SVGEGT. The DNA for the CDR3 is TGTGCCAGCAGTTACTCGGGGATCCTAGCGGGTGAAGAGACCCAGTACTTC. Translated, it gives CASSYSGILAGEETQYF.

This clonotype was recorded many times. The chain links TRBV29-1 to TRBJ2-5, with TRBD2 identical over 9 bases. Per germline, CDR1 SQVTM and CDR2 ANQGSEA. V gave up 4 bases and J gave up 4 bases; unmatched junction bases: 10. This CDR3 spans 15 amino acids. The CDR3 DNA reads as TGCAGCGTTGCTCGCGTCCCTAGCGGGGTAGAGACCCAGTACTTC. Amino acids: CSVARVPSGVETQYF.

This clonotype is a singleton in its sample. Possible read error: a much larger clone is one base away. The rearrangement links TRBV15 to TRBJ1-2; no firm D call. Per germline, CDR1 LNHNV and CDR2 YYDKDF (reference sequence). The CDR3 is 14 amino acids. The CDR3 DNA is TGTGCCACCAGCAGAGATGTTCTATCTATCGGCTGCACCTTC. Protein sequence: CATSRDVLSIGCTF.

The genes are TRBV21-1 and TRBJ1-1. TRBV21-1 is labeled a pseudogene. The CDR3 sequence is 16 residues long. CDR3: CASSQDGVYMNTEAFF. Written as DNA, the CDR3 is TGTGCCAGCAGCCAGGATGGGGTATACATGAACACTGAAGCTTTCTTT.

This clonotype appeared a few times. V is TRBV5-4 and J is TRBJ2-7; 7 nucleotides match TRBD2. Germline lookup yields CDR1 SGHNT and CDR2 YYREEE (reference sequence). Germline trimming cut 0 bases from V and 3 bases from J; bases unmatched to any gene: 6. CDR3 size: 15 residues. The CDR3 is CASSLGSGNGYEQYF. As DNA, the CDR3 is TGTGCCAGCAGCTTGGGCAGCGGGAACGGCTACGAGCAGTACTTC.

This clonotype was counted at least ten times. The chain has TRBV11-1 and TRBJ2-7; maybe TRBD1 (6 bases). The CDR3 has 13 residues. Germline V gives CDR1 SGHAT, CDR2 FQDESV (reference sequence). The ends were cut back, 5 bases at V and 3 bases at J, with 11 bases in the middle. In DNA, the CDR3 is TGTGCCAGCAGCGACACAGGGAACTACGAGCAGTACTTC. It is translated as CASSDTGNYEQYF.

This clonotype has only one observation. A much larger clone lies one base from this, so it may be a read error. Without the conserved terminal phenylalanine or tryptophan, this CDR3 likely stems from a read error. V and J are TRBV14 and TRBJ2-3; TRBD2 aligns across 14 bases. Losses at the gene ends were 4 bases for V and 0 bases for J; bases not matched to a gene: 6. Germline lookup yields CDR1 SGHDN and CDR2 FVKESK. The CDR3 sequence is 18 residues long. CDR3 DNA sequence: TGTGCCAGCAGCCCGGGACTAGCGGGAGCGACTAGCACAGATACGCAGTATTTA. This codes for CASSPGLAGATSTDTQYL.

Regarding this clonotype: The junction departs from germline at one end; a sequencing error may be responsible. CDR3 residues: CSVEEVSGSVEAQYF. The CDR3 region has the DNA TGCAGCGTCGAAGAGGTTAGCGGGAGTGTTGAGGCCCAGTACTTC. V is TRBV29-1 and J is TRBJ2-5; TRBD2 matches at 9 bases. Germline-derived CDR1 and CDR2 are SQVTM and ANQGSEA. The CDR3 contains 15 residues.

The genes are TRBV28 and TRBJ2-7; 10 bases map to TRBD1. The CDR3 consists of 13 residues. J was trimmed by 3 bases and V by 8 bases; bases with no gene match: 4. Germline V lookup: CDR1 MDHEN, CDR2 SYDVKM. The DNA of the CDR3 is TGTGCCAGCCACGGGACAGGGGTCTACGAGCAGTACTTC. It specifies CASHGTGVYEQYF.

V and J are TRBV10-2 and TRBJ2-5, with TRBD2 matching over 9 bases. Germline assignment: CDR1 WSHSY and CDR2 SAAADI. V lost 1 base and J lost 4; bases outside the gene matches: 10. The CDR3 spans 17 residues. The CDR3 nucleotides are TGCGCCAGCAGTGAGTTACTTGCGGGGGGGCCCGGAGAGACCCAGTACTTC. It translates to CASSELLAGGPGETQYF.

This clonotype has ten or more counts. The chain employs TRBV11-2 and TRBJ1-4, with a tentative D call TRBD1 (6 bases). Trimming removed 5 bases from V and 4 bases from J, with 20 bases in between. Germline V lookup: CDR1 SGHAT, CDR2 FQNNGV. The CDR3 runs to 17 residues. The CDR3: CASSTIIGGQLNEKLFF. The CDR3 nucleotides are TGTGCCAGCAGCACGATCATAGGCGGACAGCTTAATGAAAAACTGTTTTTT. The full variable domain, with the rest looked up from reference TRBV11-2 and TRBJ1-4, is EAGVAQSPRYKIIEKRQSVAFWCNPISGHATLYWYQQILGQGPKLLIQFQNNGVVDDSQLPKDRFSAERLKGVDSTLKIQPAKLEDSAVYLCASSTIIGGQLNEKLFFGSGTQLSVL.

Of note for this clonotype: This may arise from a read error, as a much more abundant clone is one base away. This chain connects TRBV6-6 to TRBJ2-2; D might be TRBD2 (5 bases). CDR1 is MNHNY, CDR2 SVGAGI, per germline (reference sequence). The CDR3 totals 13 residues. The CDR3 bases are TGTGCCAGCAGTTTGTCGAACACCGGGGAGCTGGTTTTT. This sequence encodes CASSLSNTGELVF.

Comments on this clonotype: At one end the junction does not follow the germline gene, possibly because of a read error. The J gene is TRBJ2-3, the V gene TRBV28, with D unresolved. Germline V lookup: CDR1 MDHEN, CDR2 SYDVKM. The CDR3 runs to 11 residues. CDR3 coding DNA: TGTGCCAGCAGACTGCCGGGCGCAGAAACCTTT. Translated: CASRLPGAETF. The full variable domain, with the rest looked up from reference TRBV28 and TRBJ2-3, is DVKVTQSSRYLVKRTGEKVFLECVQDMDHENMFWYRQDPGLGLRLIYFSYDVKMKEKGDIPEGYSVSREKKERFSLILESASTNQTSMYLCASRLPGAETFGPGTRLTVL.

About this clonotype: This CDR3 is missing its conserved last phenylalanine or tryptophan, likely due to a read error. This chain links TRBV7-9 with TRBJ1-1, with D unclear. Germline V lookup: CDR1 SEHNR, CDR2 FQNEAQ (reference sequence). The CDR3 contains 11 residues. The V and J ends lost 1 base and 11 bases respectively, with 8 bases between them. The CDR3 spells CASSLGSGAFL. CDR3 coding DNA: TGTGCCAGCAGCTTAGGCTCCGGGGCTTTCCTT.

This clonotype was seen at least ten times. The V and J genes are TRBV9 and TRBJ1-1, with D unresolved. The V gene's germline CDR1 is SGDLS and CDR2 YYNGEE. The V end lost 4 bases, the J end lost 6 bases, and 16 bases lay between the germline ends. This CDR3 contains 14 residues. This CDR3 reads CASSPPDREPEAFF. CDR3 in DNA: TGTGCCAGCAGCCCCCCGGACCGGGAGCCTGAAGCTTTCTTT.

The V gene is TRBV5-5, the J gene TRBJ2-7, with D tentatively TRBD2 (6 bases). CDR3 length: 14 amino acids. CDR1 is SGHKS, CDR2 YYEKEE, per germline (reference sequence). V lost 4 bases to trimming and J lost 2 bases, with 13 bases between them. Written as DNA, the CDR3 is TGTGCCAGCAGCCCTCGGGACTTTCCCTACGAGCAGTACTTC. This encodes CASSPRDFPYEQYF.

This clonotype was seen ten or more times. The chain employs TRBV10-3 and TRBJ1-1; D ambiguous. The V and J ends lost 2 bases and 8 bases respectively, with 15 bases between them. This CDR3 has 14 amino acids. CDR1 is ENHRY, CDR2 SYGVKD, per germline. This CDR3 is CAISEPTRPTEAFF. The CDR3 DNA follows: TGTGCCATCAGTGAGCCCACAAGACCCACGGAAGCTTTCTTT.

There are a few counts of this clonotype. The rearrangement joins TRBV12-5 to TRBJ2-1, with 14 bases fitting TRBD2. V was pared by 6 bases and J by 9 bases, with 4 bases of the junction left unmatched. Germline lookup yields CDR1 LGHNT and CDR2 FRNRAP. The length of the CDR3 is 14 residues. CDR3 coding DNA: TGTGCTAGTGGGGGACTAGCGGGGGTCGTTGAGCAGTTCTTC. Translated: CASGGLAGVVEQFF.

This clonotype was detected many times. The V call is TRBV29-1, the J call TRBJ2-1, with unresolved D. V was pared by 3 bases and J by 7 bases, with 10 bases between. In germline, CDR1 is SQVTM, CDR2 ANQGSEA. The CDR3 totals 12 residues. The CDR3 nucleotides are TGCAGCGTTGATCCGGGTTTGAATGAGCAGTTCTTC. This translates into CSVDPGLNEQFF.

In this sample, this clonotype turned up many times. The chain links TRBV6-5 to TRBJ2-7; D is tentatively TRBD1 or TRBD2 (6 bases each). Germline loops: CDR1 MNHEY, CDR2 SVGAGI. The CDR3 spans 14 residues. V gave up 6 bases and J gave up 2 bases, with 14 bases separating them. The CDR3 DNA is TGTGCCAGCAGCGGCCGGGGGCTCCCCTACGAGCAGTACTTC. Protein: CASSGRGLPYEQYF.

This clonotype occurred many times. The chain links TRBV7-9 to TRBJ2-7; D might be TRBD2 (7 bases). V gave up 4 bases and J gave up 3 bases, with 16 bases separating them. The CDR3 has 15 amino acids. Germline V gene lookup returns CDR1 SEHNR and CDR2 FQNEAQ (reference sequence). The CDR3 sequence is CASSSTGRGIYEQYF. The DNA for the CDR3 is TGTGCCAGCAGCTCAACAGGGAGGGGAATCTACGAGCAGTACTTC. The complete variable domain, with remaining parts taken from reference TRBV7-9 and TRBJ2-7, reads DTGVSQNPRHKITKRGQNVTFRCDPISEHNRLYWYRQTLGQGPEFLTYFQNEAQLEKSRLLSDRFSAERPKGSFSTLEIQRTEQGDSAMYLCASSSTGRGIYEQYFGPGTRLTVT.

The rearrangement joins TRBV20-1 to TRBJ2-7; 8 nucleotides match TRBD1. V lost 4 bases to trimming and J lost 6 bases; unmatched junction nucleotides: 2. CDR1 and CDR2 from the germline V gene are DFQATT and SNEGSKA (reference sequence). This CDR3 is 11 amino acids long. The CDR3 here is CSATTGGEQYF. The DNA for the CDR3 is TGCAGTGCTACCACAGGGGGCGAGCAGTACTTC.

About this clonotype: A much larger clone lies one base from this, so it may be a read error. This sequence joins TRBV7-9 and TRBJ1-1, with D perhaps TRBD1 (6 bases). The germline V and J ends were trimmed by 5 bases and 4 bases, with 14 bases remaining between them. This CDR3 has 14 residues. Germline V CDR1 and CDR2: SEHNR, FQNEAQ (reference sequence). CDR3 loop: CASSAGQRSTEAFF. The CDR3 coding sequence is TGTGCCAGCAGCGCCGGACAGAGAAGCACTGAAGCTTTCTTT.

This clonotype appeared many times. J is TRBJ2-7 and V is TRBV7-2, with D possibly TRBD2 on 6 matching bases. CDR1 and CDR2 (germline): SGHTA, FQGNSA. The length of the CDR3 is 14 residues. The V end was cut by 3 bases, the J end by 3 bases, with 12 bases between. In DNA, the CDR3 is TGTGCCAGCAGCTTGGAGGGTCAAATCTACGAGCAGTACTTC. This sequence encodes CASSLEGQIYEQYF.

In regard to this clonotype: One end of the junction varies from germline; a read error may be responsible. The V and J genes are TRBV13 and TRBJ1-5, with a possible D match to TRBD1 (5 bases). This CDR3 region has 13 residues. CDR1 PRHDT and CDR2 FYEKMQ come from the germline V gene (reference sequence). Written as DNA, the CDR3 is TGTGCCGGCAGCTCAGGGTCCGATCAGCCCCAGCATTTT. This sequence encodes CAGSSGSDQPQHF.